This TCR beta chain was retrieved from a study of T cell changes during pregnancy in multiple sclerosis. The CDR3 loop spans 14 amino acids. After removal of 8 bases from V and 3 bases from J, the junction contained 10 bases not matched to a gene. CDR1 and CDR2 from the germline V gene are MNHEY and SMNVEV (reference sequence). Assay used: immunoSEQ multiplex PCR; TCRdb lists only in-frame clones, some missing. The sample lists some 94,000 clones, roughly 90% occurring once. The sequencing here drew on peripheral blood, taken in the first trimester of pregnancy. This sequence joins TRBV27 and TRBJ2-7; 7 positions agree with TRBD1. The TCR was taken from a female donor with multiple sclerosis, enrolled in a pregnancy study. CDR3 loop: CASGAGTDIYEQYF. The CDR3 coding sequence is TGTGCCAGCGGAGCCGGGACAGATATCTACGAGCAGTACTTC.